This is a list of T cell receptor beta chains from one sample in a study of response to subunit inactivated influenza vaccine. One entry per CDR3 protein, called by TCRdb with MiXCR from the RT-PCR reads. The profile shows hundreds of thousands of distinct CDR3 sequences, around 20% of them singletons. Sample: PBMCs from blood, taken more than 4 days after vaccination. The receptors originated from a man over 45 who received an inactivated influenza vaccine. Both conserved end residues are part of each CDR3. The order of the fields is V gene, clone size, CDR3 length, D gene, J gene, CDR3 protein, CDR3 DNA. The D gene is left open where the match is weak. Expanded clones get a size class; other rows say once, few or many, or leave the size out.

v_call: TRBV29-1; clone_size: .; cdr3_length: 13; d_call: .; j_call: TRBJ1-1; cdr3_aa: CSAGRGMNTEAFF; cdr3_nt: TGCAGCGCTGGAAGGGGAATGAACACTGAAGCTTTCTTT
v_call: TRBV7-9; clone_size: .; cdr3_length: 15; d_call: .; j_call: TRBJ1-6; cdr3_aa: CASSLGRELNSPLHF; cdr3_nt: TGTGCCAGCAGCTTAGGACGGGAGCTCAATTCACCCCTCCACTTT
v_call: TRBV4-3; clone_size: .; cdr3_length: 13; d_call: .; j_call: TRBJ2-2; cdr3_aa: CASSQEIYGELFF; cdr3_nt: TGCGCCAGCAGCCAAGAAATATACGGGGAGCTGTTTTTT
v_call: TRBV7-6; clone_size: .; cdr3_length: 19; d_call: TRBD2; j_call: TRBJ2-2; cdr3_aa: CASSLWAGLAGLNTGELFF; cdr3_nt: TGTGCCAGCAGCTTATGGGCGGGACTAGCGGGACTGAACACCGGGGAGCTGTTTTTT
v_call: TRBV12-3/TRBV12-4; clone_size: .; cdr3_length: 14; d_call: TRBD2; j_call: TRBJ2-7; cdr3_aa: CASRTSGPNGEQYF; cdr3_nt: TGTGCCAGCCGAACTAGCGGCCCTAACGGGGAGCAGTACTTC
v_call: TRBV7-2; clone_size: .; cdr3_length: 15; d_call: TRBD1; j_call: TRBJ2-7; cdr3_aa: CASSLSATGAAEQYF; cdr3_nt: TGTGCCAGCAGCCTTAGTGCGACAGGGGCTGCCGAGCAGTACTTC
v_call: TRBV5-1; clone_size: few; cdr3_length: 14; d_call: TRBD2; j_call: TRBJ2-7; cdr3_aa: CASSVTSGSYEQYF; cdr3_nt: TGCGCCAGCAGCGTCACTAGCGGGAGCTACGAGCAGTACTTC
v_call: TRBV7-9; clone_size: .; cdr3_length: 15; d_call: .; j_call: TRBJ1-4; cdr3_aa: CASNRYSATNEKLFF; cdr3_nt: TGTGCCAGCAACCGATACTCTGCAACTAATGAAAAACTGTTTTTT
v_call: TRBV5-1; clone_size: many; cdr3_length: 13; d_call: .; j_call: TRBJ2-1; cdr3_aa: CASSLEEGQGQFF; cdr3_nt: TGCGCCAGCAGCTTGGAGGAGGGGCAGGGGCAGTTCTTC
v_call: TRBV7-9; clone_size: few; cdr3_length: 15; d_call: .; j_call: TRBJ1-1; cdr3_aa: CASSLGGGQNTEAFF; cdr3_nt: TGTGCCAGCAGCTTAGGGGGAGGACAGAACACTGAAGCTTTCTTT
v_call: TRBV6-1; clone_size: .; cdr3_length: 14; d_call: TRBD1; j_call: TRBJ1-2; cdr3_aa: CASSRRDRVDGYTF; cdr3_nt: TGTGCCAGCAGTCGCCGGGACAGGGTGGATGGCTACACCTTC
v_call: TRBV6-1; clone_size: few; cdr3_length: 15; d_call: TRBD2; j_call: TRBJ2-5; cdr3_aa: CASRWTSGAQETQYF; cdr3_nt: TGTGCCAGCAGGTGGACTAGCGGGGCCCAAGAGACCCAGTACTTC
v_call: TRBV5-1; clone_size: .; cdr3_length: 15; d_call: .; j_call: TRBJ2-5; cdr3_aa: CASSLDVGIRETQYF; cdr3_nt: TGCGCCAGCAGCTTGGATGTGGGGATCAGGGAGACCCAGTACTTC
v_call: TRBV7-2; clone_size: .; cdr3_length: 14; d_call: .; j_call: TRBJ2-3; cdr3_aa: CASSPKTSTDTQYF; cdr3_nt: TGTGCCAGCAGTCCGAAGACTAGCACAGATACGCAGTATTTT
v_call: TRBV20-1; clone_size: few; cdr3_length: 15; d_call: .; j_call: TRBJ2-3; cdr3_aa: CSARDWPSSTDTQYF; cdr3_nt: TGCAGTGCTAGAGATTGGCCGTCATCCACAGATACGCAGTATTTT
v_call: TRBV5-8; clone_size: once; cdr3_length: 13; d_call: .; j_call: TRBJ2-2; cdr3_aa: CASSLIYTGELFF; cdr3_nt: TGTGCCAGCAGCTTGATTTACACCGGGGAGCTGTTTTTT
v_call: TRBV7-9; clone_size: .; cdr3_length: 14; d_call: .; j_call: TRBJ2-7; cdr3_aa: CASSPSSKPYEQYF; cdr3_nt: TGTGCCAGCAGCCCTTCGAGTAAGCCCTACGAGCAGTACTTC
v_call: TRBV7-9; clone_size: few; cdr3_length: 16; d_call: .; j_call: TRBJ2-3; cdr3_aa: CASSLVRATATDTQYF; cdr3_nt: TGTGCCAGCAGCTTAGTCCGTGCGACGGCGACAGATACGCAGTATTTT
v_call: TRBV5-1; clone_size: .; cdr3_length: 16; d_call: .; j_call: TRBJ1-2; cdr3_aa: CASSFKLKTLNYGYTF; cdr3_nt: TGCGCCAGCAGCTTTAAACTCAAGACCCTGAACTATGGCTACACCTTC
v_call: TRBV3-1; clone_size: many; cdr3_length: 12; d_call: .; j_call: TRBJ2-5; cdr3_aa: CASSSIEETQYF; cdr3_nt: TGTGCCAGCAGCTCGATAGAAGAGACCCAGTACTTC
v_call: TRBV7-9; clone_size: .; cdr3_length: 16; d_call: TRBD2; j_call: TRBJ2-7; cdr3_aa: CASSTQGSGSLNEQYF; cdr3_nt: TGTGCCAGCAGCACCCAGGGGAGCGGGAGTCTCAACGAGCAGTACTTC
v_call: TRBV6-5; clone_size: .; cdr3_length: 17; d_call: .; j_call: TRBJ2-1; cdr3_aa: CASSYSVNEITVNEQFF; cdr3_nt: TGTGCCAGCAGTTACTCGGTGAATGAGATCACCGTCAATGAGCAGTTCTTC
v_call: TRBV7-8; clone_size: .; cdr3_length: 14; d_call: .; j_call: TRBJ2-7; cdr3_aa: CASSVGSGNHEQYF; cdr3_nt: TGTGCCAGCAGTGTAGGGTCAGGGAACCACGAGCAGTACTTC
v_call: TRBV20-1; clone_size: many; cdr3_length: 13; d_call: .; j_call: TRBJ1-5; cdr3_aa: CSAGRAAGQPQHF; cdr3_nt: TGCAGTGCGGGTCGAGCAGCGGGTCAGCCCCAGCATTTT
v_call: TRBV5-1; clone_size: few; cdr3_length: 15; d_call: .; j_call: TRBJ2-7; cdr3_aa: CASSLVGGATYEQYF; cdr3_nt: TGCGCCAGCAGCTTGGTTGGCGGGGCGACCTACGAGCAGTACTTC
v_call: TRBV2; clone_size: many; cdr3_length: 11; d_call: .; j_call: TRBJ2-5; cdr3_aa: CATGYQETQYF; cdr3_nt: TGTGCCACCGGGTACCAAGAGACCCAGTACTTC
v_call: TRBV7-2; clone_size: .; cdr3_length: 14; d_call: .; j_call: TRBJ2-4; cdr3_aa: CAYREYKAKNIQYF; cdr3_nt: TGTGCCTACCGGGAGTACAAGGCCAAAAACATTCAGTACTTC
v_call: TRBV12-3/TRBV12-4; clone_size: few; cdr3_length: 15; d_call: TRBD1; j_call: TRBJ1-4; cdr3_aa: CASSPWDRGNEKLFF; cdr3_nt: TGTGCCAGCAGTCCGTGGGACAGGGGAAATGAAAAACTGTTTTTT
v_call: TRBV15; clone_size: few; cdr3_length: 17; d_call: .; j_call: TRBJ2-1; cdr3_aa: CATSRTTTAWAYNEQFF; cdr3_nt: TGTGCCACCAGCAGAACGACCACCGCCTGGGCCTACAATGAGCAGTTCTTC
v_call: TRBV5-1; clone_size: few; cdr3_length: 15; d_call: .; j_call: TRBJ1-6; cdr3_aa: CASSLARQRGSPLHF; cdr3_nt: TGCGCCAGCAGCTTGGCAAGGCAGCGCGGTTCACCCCTCCACTTT
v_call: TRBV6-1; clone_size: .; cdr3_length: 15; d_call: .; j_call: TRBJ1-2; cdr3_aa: CASRDGGGPRYGYTF; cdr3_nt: TGTGCCAGCAGAGACGGTGGAGGGCCTCGCTATGGCTACACCTTC
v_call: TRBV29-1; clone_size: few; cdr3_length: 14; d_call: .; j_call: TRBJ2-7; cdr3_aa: CSVTNPAESYEQYF; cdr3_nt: TGCAGCGTCACGAACCCCGCAGAGAGCTACGAGCAGTACTTC
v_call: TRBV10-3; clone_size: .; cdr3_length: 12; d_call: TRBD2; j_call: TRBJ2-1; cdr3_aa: CAISDGRGEQFF; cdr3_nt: TGTGCCATCAGTGATGGGAGGGGTGAGCAGTTCTTC
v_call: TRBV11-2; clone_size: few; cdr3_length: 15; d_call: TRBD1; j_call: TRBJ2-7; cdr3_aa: CASSWTGGVLYEQYF; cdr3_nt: TGTGCCAGCAGCTGGACAGGGGGCGTGCTCTACGAGCAGTACTTC
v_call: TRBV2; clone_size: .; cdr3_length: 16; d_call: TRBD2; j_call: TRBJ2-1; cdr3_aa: CASSIKSGRASYEQFF; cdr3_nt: TGTGCCAGCAGTATTAAAAGCGGGAGGGCCAGCTATGAGCAGTTCTTC
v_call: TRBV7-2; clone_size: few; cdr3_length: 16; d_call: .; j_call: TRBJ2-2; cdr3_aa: CASISPAGYVTGELFF; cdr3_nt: TGTGCCAGCATCTCCCCCGCGGGCTACGTTACCGGGGAGCTGTTTTTT
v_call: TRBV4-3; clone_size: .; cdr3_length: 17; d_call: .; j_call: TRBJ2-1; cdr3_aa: CASSQEFSRVGYNEQFF; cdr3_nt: TGCGCCAGCAGCCAAGAGTTCTCCCGGGTGGGGTACAATGAGCAGTTCTTC
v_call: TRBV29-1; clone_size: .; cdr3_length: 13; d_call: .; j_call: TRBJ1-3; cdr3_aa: CSVEKTRGNTIYF; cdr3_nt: TGCAGCGTTGAAAAGACTCGGGGAAACACCATATATTTT
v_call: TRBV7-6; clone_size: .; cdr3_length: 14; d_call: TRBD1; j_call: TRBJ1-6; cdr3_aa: CASSTRQGGSPLHF; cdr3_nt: TGTGCCAGCAGCACCAGACAGGGAGGTTCACCCCTCCACTTT
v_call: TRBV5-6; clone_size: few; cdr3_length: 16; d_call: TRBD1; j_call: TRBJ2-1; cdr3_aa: CASSGGQVRSYNEQFF; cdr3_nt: TGTGCCAGCAGCGGTGGACAGGTTCGCTCCTACAATGAGCAGTTCTTC
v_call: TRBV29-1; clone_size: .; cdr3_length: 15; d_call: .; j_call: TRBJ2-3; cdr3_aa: CSVRGRGQATDTQYF; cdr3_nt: TGCAGCGTTCGGGGGAGGGGGCAGGCCACAGATACGCAGTATTTT
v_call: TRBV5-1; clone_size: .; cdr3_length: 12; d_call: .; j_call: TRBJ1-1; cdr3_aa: CASKSRDAEAFF; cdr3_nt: TGCGCCAGCAAGAGCAGGGACGCTGAAGCTTTCTTT